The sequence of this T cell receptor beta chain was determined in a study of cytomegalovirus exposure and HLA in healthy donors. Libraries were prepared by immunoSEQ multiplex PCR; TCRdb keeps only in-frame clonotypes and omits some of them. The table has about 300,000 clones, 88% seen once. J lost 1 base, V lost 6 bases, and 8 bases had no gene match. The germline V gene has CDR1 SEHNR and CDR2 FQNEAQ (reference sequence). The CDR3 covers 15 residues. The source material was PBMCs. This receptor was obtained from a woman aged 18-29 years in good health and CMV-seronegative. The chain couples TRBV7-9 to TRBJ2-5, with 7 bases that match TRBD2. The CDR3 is CASSSRLASQETQYF. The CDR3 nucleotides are TGTGCCAGCAGTTCCCGACTAGCTAGCCAAGAGACCCAGTACTTC.